The 27 T cell receptor beta chains given below trace back to one sample, sequenced in a study of PD-1 blockade in mismatch repair-deficient tumors (dated by TCRdb to 2017 to 2019). Library preparation used the immunoSEQ multiplex PCR assay. TCRdb retrieved this table from immuneACCESS and kept in-frame rearrangements only. Not all clones are present; in checked studies, unresolved V genes account for under half, and no reason is known for the remainder. The sample contains tens of thousands of clones, over 70% of them found a single time. Of the sample, roughly 2.7% falls within the top ten clones. What this sample's time point label stands for: peripheral blood 12 weeks after first pembrolizumab dose. The sample in question was peripheral blood, obtained 12 weeks after starting pembrolizumab. These receptor sequences come from an adult with mismatch repair-deficient cancer.

The count of this clone is one. V is TRBV10-3 and J is TRBJ2-7; D gene uncertain. The germline V gene has CDR1 ENHRY and CDR2 SYGVKD. The V and J ends lost 4 bases and 2 bases respectively, with 9 bases between them. The CDR3 length is 13 residues. DNA for the CDR3: TGTGCCATCAGTGTTACGGAGACCTACGAGCAGTACTTC. Translating it yields CAISVTETYEQYF.

This clone appeared once. The gene calls are TRBV19 and TRBJ2-5; 10 positions match TRBD2. CDR1 and CDR2 from the germline V gene are LNHDA and SQIVND (reference sequence). Trimming at V came to 1 base and at J to 0 bases, leaving 14 bases not matched to a gene. This CDR3 region has 20 residues. The CDR3 spells CASSIAPYSGLADNQETQYF. The CDR3 DNA follows: TGTGCCAGTAGTATAGCCCCATATTCCGGACTAGCGGATAACCAAGAGACCCAGTACTTC.

This clone was found once. The chain joins TRBV11-2 to TRBJ2-4, with TRBD2 identical over 10 bases. This CDR3 comprises 18 residues. With V trimmed by 5 bases and J by 1 base, 11 bases remained unmatched. The germline gives CDR1 SGHAT, CDR2 FQNNGV. For the CDR3, the DNA is TGTGCCAGCAGCACACTCAAAGCGGGAGGGCCTGCCAAAAACATTCAGTACTTC. Translating gives CASSTLKAGGPAKNIQYF.

The genes are TRBV2 and TRBJ2-1; TRBD2 matches at 8 bases. V dropped 1 base and J dropped 4; count of bases not matched to a gene: 9. Per germline, CDR1 SNHLY and CDR2 FYNNEI. The CDR3 sequence is 17 residues long. The CDR3 nucleotides read TGTGCCAGCAGTGAAGAGGGAGCGGGAGTTGGGTACAATGAGCAGTTCTTC. It specifies CASSEEGAGVGYNEQFF.

The rearrangement links TRBV5-4 to TRBJ2-7, with 12 positions matching TRBD2. The CDR3 consists of 16 residues. Germline V lookup: CDR1 SGHNT, CDR2 YYREEE (reference sequence). Trimming removed 4 bases from V and 3 bases from J; junction bases left unmatched: 8. The CDR3 region is CASSPRLAGAFYEQYF. CDR3 DNA sequence: TGTGCCAGCAGCCCACGACTAGCGGGGGCCTTCTACGAGCAGTACTTC.

The gene calls are TRBV5-4 and TRBJ2-5; D gene unclear. The CDR3 has 13 residues. The V end lost 2 bases, the J end lost 4 bases, and 9 bases lay between the germline ends. Germline V lookup: CDR1 SGHNT, CDR2 YYREEE (reference sequence). CDR3 nucleotides: TGTGCCAGCAGCTTCTTTAGGGTAGAGACCCAGTACTTC. This sequence encodes CASSFFRVETQYF.

This clone was detected once. The chain carries TRBV30 and TRBJ1-1; 7 bases are shared with TRBD1. Germline CDR1 GTSNPN, CDR2 SVGIG (reference sequence). CDR3 length: 15 amino acids. V gave up 0 bases and J gave up 1 base; unmatched junction bases: 5. CDR3 amino acids: CAWSVTGTANTEAFF. In DNA form, the CDR3 reads TGTGCCTGGAGTGTAACCGGGACAGCGAACACTGAAGCTTTCTTT.

This clone was detected only once. The chain is built from TRBV6-4 and TRBJ2-3, with TRBD2 identical over 11 bases. V lost 6 bases, J lost 2 bases, and 4 bases stayed unmatched. The CDR3 length is 15 residues. Germline CDR1 is MRHNA and CDR2 is SNTAGT. This chain's CDR3 is CASSAGLAATDTQYF. CDR3 nucleotides: TGTGCCAGCAGCGCGGGACTAGCGGCCACAGATACGCAGTATTTT.

In its sample, this clone was seen once. The chain is built from TRBV2 and TRBJ2-1; tentatively, D is TRBD2 (5 bases). Trimming pared 6 bases from V and 0 bases from J, leaving 12 bases between. Germline CDR1 reads SNHLY; CDR2 reads FYNNEI. This CDR3 has 15 residues. CDR3 sequence: CASRTSGPSYNEQFF. DNA for the CDR3: TGTGCCAGCAGGACGAGCGGACCCTCCTACAATGAGCAGTTCTTC.

V usage is TRBV11-2 and J usage is TRBJ1-1, with D uncertain. V lost 7 bases to trimming and J lost 1 base, with 19 bases between them. Germline V gives CDR1 SGHAT, CDR2 FQNNGV. This CDR3 region has 16 residues. CDR3 bases: TGTGCCAGCACCCCACCGTGGGGAGCCCAGAACACTGAAGCTTTCTTT. Its translation is CASTPPWGAQNTEAFF.

J is TRBJ2-2 and V is TRBV18, with D unclear. The CDR3 loop spans 14 amino acids. CDR1 KGHSH and CDR2 LQKENI come from the germline V gene. The V and J ends lost 6 bases and 0 bases respectively, with 8 bases between them. The CDR3 bases are TGTGCCAGCTCTATCAGCACGAACACCGGGGAGCTGTTTTTT. Translating gives CASSISTNTGELFF.

V gene TRBV7-9 combines with J gene TRBJ1-2, with D unresolved. Trimming took 1 base from V and 11 from J, leaving 14 bases between them. CDR3 length equals 13 residues. CDR1 is SEHNR and CDR2 is FQNEAQ in the germline V gene (reference sequence). CDR3 protein: CASSLVPTSNYTF. The CDR3 region has the DNA TGTGCCAGCAGCTTAGTTCCGACGTCCAATTACACCTTC.

The chain couples TRBV29-1 to TRBJ2-2, with TRBD1 matching 7 bases. CDR1 is SQVTM and CDR2 is ANQGSEA in the germline V gene. The trim removed 7 bases at V and 1 base at J, leaving 9 bases unmatched. This CDR3 contains 15 residues. The CDR3 coding sequence is TGCAGCGCAGAGGCCGGGACAGTGAACACCGGGGAGCTGTTTTTT. As protein: CSAEAGTVNTGELFF.

CDR3 in amino acids: CASSLDQDTAQHF. The CDR3 nucleotides read TGTGCCAGCAGCTTAGACCAGGATACGGCCCAGCATTTT. The V and J genes are TRBV7-9 and TRBJ1-5; D gene ambiguous. CDR1 SEHNR and CDR2 FQNEAQ come from the germline V gene (reference sequence). The CDR3 has 13 amino acids. Trimming left V 1 base short and J 11 bases short, with 12 bases between.

This clone occurred a few times. The germline gene is not matched at one end of the junction; a read error may be the cause. This chain connects TRBV20-1 to TRBJ1-2; D might be TRBD1 (5 bases). The V gene's germline CDR1 is DFQATT and CDR2 SNEGSKA (reference sequence). The CDR3 has 11 residues. CDR3 protein: CSASREDGTNF. The CDR3 DNA sequence: TGCAGTGCTTCGCGAGAGGACGGGACGAACTTC.

This clone was picked up a small number of times. J is TRBJ1-5 and V is TRBV4-1; TRBD1 might be the D (6 bases). Trimming pared 4 bases from V and 3 bases from J, leaving 10 bases between. The CDR3 runs to 14 residues. Germline V lookup: CDR1 MGHRA, CDR2 YSYEKL. The CDR3 DNA sequence: TGCGCCAGCAGCCGGACAGCGGTCAATCAGCCCCAGCATTTT. Amino acid sequence: CASSRTAVNQPQHF.

V and J are TRBV18 and TRBJ2-2, with 11 nucleotides matching TRBD1. The V gene's germline CDR1 is KGHSH and CDR2 LQKENI. The CDR3 loop spans 17 amino acids. Losses at the gene ends were 6 bases for V and 0 bases for J; bases not matched to a gene: 6. The chain's CDR3 is CASSPRDRGANTGELFF. The CDR3 DNA reads TGTGCCAGCTCGCCCCGGGACAGGGGGGCGAACACCGGGGAGCTGTTTTTT.

This clone was seen only once. At one of its ends the junction is not consistent with the germline gene, which may arise from a read error. J is TRBJ2-4 and V is TRBV18; D gene uncertain. Germline values: CDR1 KGHSH, CDR2 LQKENI. The CDR3 is 13 amino acids. The CDR3 bases are TGTGCCAGCTCACCGACCTCAGGAACCGCCCAAAACTTC. Encoded protein: CASSPTSGTAQNF.

This sequence joins TRBV11-2 and TRBJ2-3, with a possible D match to TRBD2 (7 bases). The CDR3 totals 17 residues. Deletions cut 6 bases from V and 3 bases from J, with 22 bases between. Looked up from germline, CDR1 is SGHAT and CDR2 is FQNNGV. CDR3 amino acids: CASRHGRGFRGTDTQYF. CDR3 sequence (DNA): TGTGCCAGCAGGCACGGGCGGGGGTTCAGGGGAACAGATACGCAGTATTTT.

J is TRBJ2-7 and V is TRBV4-3, with D possibly TRBD2 on 6 matching bases. V was cut by 0 bases and J by 7 bases, with 13 bases left in between. CDR1 is LGHNA, CDR2 YSLEER, per germline. There are 14 residues in the CDR3. CDR3 DNA: TGCGCCAGCAGCCAAGATTTGCGGGGTACGGAGCAGTACTTC. Its translation is CASSQDLRGTEQYF.

The V and J genes are TRBV9 and TRBJ2-1; D unclear. The CDR3 is 13 amino acids. V lost 2 bases to trimming and J lost 7 bases, with 10 bases between them. Germline V CDR1 and CDR2: SGDLS, YYNGEE. The CDR3 protein is CASSVSGRNEQFF. The CDR3 nucleotides are TGTGCCAGCAGCGTCTCGGGCAGAAATGAGCAGTTCTTC.

The chain uses TRBV29-1 and TRBJ2-3; 12 bases map to TRBD2. Trimming cost V 6 bases and J 4 bases; bases outside gene matches: 5. Germline CDR1 SQVTM, CDR2 ANQGSEA. The CDR3 spans 14 residues. The CDR3 loop is CSVERTSGADTQYF. CDR3 nucleotide sequence: TGCAGCGTAGAAAGGACTAGCGGGGCAGATACGCAGTATTTT.

CDR3 nucleotides: TGTGCCTGGAAGGGGGTTACTAGCGGGAGAATGGATACGCAGTATTTT. Encoded protein: CAWKGVTSGRMDTQYF. The chain joins TRBV30 to TRBJ2-3; 11 positions agree with TRBD2. V was clipped by 4 bases and J by 6 bases; unmatched bases: 12. CDR3 length equals 16 residues. CDR1 is GTSNPN, CDR2 SVGIG, per germline (reference sequence).

The V call is TRBV7-2, the J call TRBJ2-1, with unresolved D. With 5 bases removed from V and 0 bases from J, the gap between germline ends came to 11 bases. Looked up from germline, CDR1 is SGHTA and CDR2 is FQGNSA. This CDR3 is 15 amino acids long. CDR3 coding DNA: TGTGCCAGCAGCCCAAACTACCGCTCCTACAATGAGCAGTTCTTC. It encodes CASSPNYRSYNEQFF.

V is TRBV7-8 and J is TRBJ2-1, with 9 positions matching TRBD2. CDR3 length: 18 residues. After removal of 1 base from V and 4 bases from J, the junction contained 11 bases not matched to a gene. Per germline, CDR1 SGHVS and CDR2 FQNEAQ. CDR3 loop: CASSLGHGGLAGYNEQFF. The CDR3 coding sequence is TGTGCCAGCAGCTTAGGTCATGGTGGCCTAGCGGGGTACAATGAGCAGTTCTTC.

The rearrangement joins TRBV21-1 to TRBJ2-2; the tabulated D call, TRBD2, remains unverified against the DNA. TRBV21-1 is termed a pseudogene. This CDR3 spans 23 amino acids. The CDR3 here is CASSKFGLIVWRAQSVDAGELFF. The CDR3 bases are TGTGCCAGCAGCAAATTTGGGTTGATTGTCTGGAGGGCCCAATCCGTCGACGCCGGGGAGCTGTTTTTT.

This clone was seen only a few times. In DNA form, the CDR3 reads TGTGCCAGCAGCTTAGCGCGGGGTTGGGGAAGATACACAGATACGCAGTATTTT. As protein: CASSLARGWGRYTDTQYF. The chain combines TRBV7-9 with TRBJ2-3; D perhaps matches TRBD2 (6 bases). There are 18 residues in the CDR3. The V gene lost 0 bases and the J gene lost 2 bases, with 18 bases spanning the gap. The V gene's germline CDR1 is SEHNR and CDR2 FQNEAQ (reference sequence).